The 17 T cell receptor beta chains presented below share a single source sample, sequenced in a study of blood T cell repertoires in COVID-19 (dated by TCRdb to between 2020 and 2021). Receptors were amplified or captured by the immunoSEQ multiplex PCR assay. Sourced from immuneACCESS, this table was stored by TCRdb with only in-frame sequences that have V and J called. A share of the clones is absent; for the studies checked, an unresolved V gene accounts for under half, and the remainder has no known explanation. The sample contains about 70,000 clones, 65% to 80% of them found a single time. 28% of the sample is taken by the ten largest. Sequences were obtained from peripheral blood. The receptor source for this set is a woman older than 75 with active or convalescent COVID-19.

V is TRBV7-6 and J is TRBJ2-3, with TRBD2 identical over 10 bases. Trimming took 1 base from V and 2 from J; bases not matched to a gene: 3. This CDR3 region has 16 residues. Germline V gene data show CDR1 as SGHVS and CDR2 as FNYEAQ. The CDR3 reads CASSLGSGGDTDTQYF. CDR3 nucleotides: TGTGCCAGCAGCTTAGGGAGCGGGGGGGACACAGATACGCAGTATTTT.

The rearrangement uses TRBV9 and TRBJ1-3; D gene uncertain. This CDR3 has 15 amino acids. The V and J ends lost 1 base and 1 base respectively, with 9 bases between them. The V gene's germline CDR1 is SGDLS and CDR2 YYNGEE. CDR3 DNA: TGTGCCAGCAGCGTATCGGGGTGGTCTGGAAACACCATATATTTT. It encodes CASSVSGWSGNTIYF.

This sequence joins TRBV21-1 and TRBJ1-1; TRBD1, the table's D call, was not compared with the DNA. TRBV21-1 is an annotated pseudogene. This CDR3 has 13 residues. CDR3 region: CASSNAGWTEAFF. CDR3 sequence (DNA): TGTGCCAGCAGCAACGCAGGGTGGACTGAAGCTTTCTTT.

This chain joins TRBV10-3 and TRBJ2-7; 7 bases are a match to TRBD1. Germline CDR1 reads ENHRY; CDR2 reads SYGVKD. Trimming removed 0 bases from V and 3 bases from J; junction bases left unmatched: 14. The CDR3 has 18 amino acids. The CDR3 coding sequence is TGTGCCATCAGTGAGTCGGTAATCCGGGACAGAAGAAACTACGAGCAGTACTTC. Its protein product is CAISESVIRDRRNYEQYF.

The rearrangement uses TRBV11-2 and TRBJ2-2; perhaps TRBD2 as D (5 bases). Trimming pared 1 base from V and 7 bases from J, leaving 7 bases between. The CDR3 spans 13 residues. The germline gives CDR1 SGHAT, CDR2 FQNNGV. CDR3 DNA sequence: TGTGCCAGCAGCTTAGTCGGGGACGGGGAGCTGTTTTTT. Protein sequence: CASSLVGDGELFF. Using reference TRBV11-2 and TRBJ2-2 for the parts outside the CDR3, the full variable domain is EAGVAQSPRYKIIEKRQSVAFWCNPISGHATLYWYQQILGQGPKLLIQFQNNGVVDDSQLPKDRFSAERLKGVDSTLKIQPAKLEDSAVYLCASSLVGDGELFFGEGSRLTVL.

This chain links TRBV28 with TRBJ2-5, with D tentatively TRBD1 (6 bases). Trimming pared 7 bases from V and 1 base from J, leaving 10 bases between. Germline V lookup: CDR1 MDHEN, CDR2 SYDVKM. The CDR3 is 13 amino acids. The CDR3 spells CASMRQVQETQYF. The DNA for the CDR3 is TGTGCCAGCATGAGACAGGTCCAAGAGACCCAGTACTTC.

The J gene is TRBJ1-6, the V gene TRBV30; no clear D. From germline, CDR1 is GTSNPN and CDR2 SVGIG (reference sequence). The V end lost 4 bases, the J end lost 2 bases, and 9 bases lay between the germline ends. This CDR3 region has 14 residues. This CDR3 reads CAWKLSPYNSPLHF. The CDR3, as DNA: TGTGCCTGGAAGTTGAGTCCCTATAATTCACCCCTCCACTTT.

This sequence joins TRBV7-8 and TRBJ2-5; possible D gene TRBD1, 5 bases. The CDR3 extends over 13 amino acids. The germline gives CDR1 SGHVS, CDR2 FQNEAQ. Trimming pared 4 bases from V and 1 base from J, leaving 7 bases between. The CDR3 DNA sequence: TGTGCCAGCAGCTCCAGGGCCCAAGAGACCCAGTACTTC. This codes for CASSSRAQETQYF. Full variable domain (remainder filled in from reference TRBV7-8 and TRBJ2-5): GAGVSQSPRYKVAKRGQDVALRCDPISGHVSLFWYQQALGQGPEFLTYFQNEAQLDKSGLPSDRFFAERPEGSVSTLKIQRTQQEDSAVYLCASSSRAQETQYFGPGTRLLVL.

There are a few counts of this clone. This sequence joins TRBV7-3 and TRBJ2-1; tentative D call: TRBD2 (6 bases). CDR3 length equals 15 residues. CDR1 SGHTA and CDR2 FQGTGA come from the germline V gene. Trimming left V 4 bases short and J 5 bases short, with 15 bases between. CDR3 in DNA: TGTGCCAGCAGCTCCTCGGGACCGGGGGACAATGAGCAGTTCTTC. Protein sequence: CASSSSGPGDNEQFF. Filled out from reference TRBV7-3 and TRBJ2-1, the complete variable domain reads GAGVSQTPSNKVTEKGKYVELRCDPISGHTALYWYRQSLGQGPEFLIYFQGTGAADDSGLPNDRFFAVRPEGSVSTLKIQRTERGDSAVYLCASSSSGPGDNEQFFGPGTRLTVL.

This chain links TRBV11-2 with TRBJ2-7; unclear D gene. The ends were cut back, 1 base at V and 2 bases at J, with 15 bases in the middle. Germline V gives CDR1 SGHAT, CDR2 FQNNGV. This CDR3 has 16 residues. CDR3 sequence: CASSLGIGATTYEQYF. The CDR3 nucleotides are TGTGCCAGCAGCTTAGGAATCGGAGCGACGACCTACGAGCAGTACTTC.

CDR3 region: CASSLGAGAFTDTQYF. DNA of the CDR3: TGCGCCAGCAGCTTGGGGGCGGGGGCCTTCACAGATACGCAGTATTTT. The chain couples TRBV5-1 to TRBJ2-3, with D perhaps matching TRBD2 (7 bases). CDR1 is SGHRS, CDR2 YFSETQ, per germline. V lost 0 bases, J lost 2 bases, and 13 bases lay in between. The CDR3 totals 16 residues.

The V gene is TRBV7-9, the J gene TRBJ2-4; D is perhaps TRBD1 (6 bases). Deletions cut 1 base from V and 0 bases from J, with 19 bases between. Germline V gives CDR1 SEHNR, CDR2 FQNEAQ (reference sequence). The CDR3 is 19 residues long. Here the CDR3 reads CASSLVVGGFTSAKNIQYF. As DNA, the CDR3 is TGTGCCAGCAGCTTAGTGGTTGGGGGCTTTACTTCAGCCAAAAACATTCAGTACTTC.

The chain uses TRBV5-1 and TRBJ2-7; TRBD1 matches at 8 bases. Looked up from germline, CDR1 is SGHRS and CDR2 is YFSETQ. Trimming cost V 1 base and J 1 base; bases outside gene matches: 10. This CDR3 has 17 amino acids. DNA for the CDR3: TGCGCCAGCAGCTTGACGTTTTCTGGGACAGGATCCTACGAGCAGTACTTC. Its protein is CASSLTFSGTGSYEQYF.

The CDR3 region has the DNA TGTGCCAGCAGTTACGTTACAGGGGGCCAGGGCAATCAGCCCCAGCATTTT. Residues: CASSYVTGGQGNQPQHF. The chain couples TRBV6-2 or TRBV6-3 to TRBJ1-5, with TRBD1 identical over 9 bases. Unmatched junction bases numbered 7, after V lost 2 bases and J lost 2 bases. The CDR3 extends over 17 amino acids. The V gene's germline CDR1 is MNHEY and CDR2 SVGEGT.

The chain uses TRBV7-9 and TRBJ1-1; tentative D call: TRBD1 (6 bases). The germline gives CDR1 SEHNR, CDR2 FQNEAQ (reference sequence). The length of the CDR3 is 14 residues. V was cut by 3 bases and J by 2 bases, with 10 bases left in between. The CDR3 reads CASSLEGGNTEAFF. DNA of the CDR3: TGTGCCAGCAGCTTGGAAGGGGGAAACACTGAAGCTTTCTTT.

This clone came up a few times. The chain employs TRBV10-1 and TRBJ2-5; 7 bases fit TRBD2. V lost 2 bases and J lost 1; bases outside the gene matches: 1. In germline, CDR1 is WNHNN, CDR2 SYGVQD (reference sequence). CDR3 length: 14 residues. The DNA for the CDR3 is TGCGCCAGCAGTGAGGCTAGCGGCCAAGAGACCCAGTACTTC. Protein: CASSEASGQETQYF.

The chain links TRBV5-4 to TRBJ2-7, with D perhaps TRBD2 (5 bases). The CDR3 covers 12 residues. The germline V and J ends were trimmed by 1 base and 6 bases, with 8 bases remaining between them. Germline lookup yields CDR1 SGHNT and CDR2 YYREEE (reference sequence). The CDR3 loop reads CASSLTRGEQYF. In DNA, the CDR3 is TGTGCCAGCAGCTTGACCCGGGGCGAGCAGTACTTC.